Below are 7 T cell receptor beta chains sequenced from a single sample in a study of shared clonotypes between healthy human individuals. The method was immunoSEQ multiplex PCR; TCRdb's version includes in-frame clones alone and lacks a portion of them. Of over 850,000 clones listed, approximately 78% are singletons. The sample was memory CD4+ T cells from PBMCs. Specified subset: CD45RA-negative fraction. The receptors shown here come from a man aged 18 to 29 in good health. Some clones in this sample may be carry-over from other donors' samples.

This clone came up a few times. The chain combines TRBV10-3 with TRBJ1-1; D perhaps matches TRBD1 (5 bases). With 2 bases removed from V and 5 bases from J, the gap between germline ends came to 9 bases. CDR3 length: 13 amino acids. Germline V gene data show CDR1 as ENHRY and CDR2 as SYGVKD. The CDR3 DNA is TGTGCCATCAGTGAGCAGGGAGTTACTGAAGCTTTCTTT. As protein: CAISEQGVTEAFF.

With respect to this clone: The same CDR3 also results from other DNA sequences found in this sample. This sequence joins TRBV7-9 and TRBJ2-5; no firm D call. The germline V and J ends were trimmed by 3 bases and 5 bases, with 10 bases remaining between them. Germline V CDR1 and CDR2: SEHNR, FQNEAQ (reference sequence). The CDR3 has 13 residues. Here the CDR3 reads CASSLGSGETQYF. CDR3 sequence (DNA): TGTGCCAGCAGCTTGGGCTCCGGGGAGACCCAGTACTTC.

The genes are TRBV28 and TRBJ2-3; 7 bases fit TRBD1. Trimming cost V 8 bases and J 4 bases; bases outside gene matches: 9. Germline V gives CDR1 MDHEN, CDR2 SYDVKM. The CDR3 has 14 amino acids. The CDR3 loop reads CASGYRGAADTQYF. The CDR3 DNA reads as TGTGCCAGCGGGTACAGGGGCGCCGCAGATACGCAGTATTTT.

This clone turned up a few times. The rearrangement joins TRBV5-6 to TRBJ1-4; the match to TRBD1 covers 10 bases. After removal of 4 bases from V and 8 bases from J, the junction contained 8 bases not matched to a gene. The germline V gene encodes CDR1 SGHDT and CDR2 YYEEEE. CDR3 size: 15 residues. CDR3 sequence reads: CASSQPDRGEEKLFF. In DNA form, the CDR3 reads TGTGCCAGCAGCCAACCGGACAGGGGGGAGGAAAAACTGTTTTTT.

The chain employs TRBV7-8 and TRBJ1-4; D is perhaps TRBD1 (5 bases). V lost 6 bases and J 0 bases, leaving 11 bases between the germline ends. This CDR3 has 15 amino acids. Germline V gives CDR1 SGHVS, CDR2 FQNEAQ. CDR3 sequence (DNA): TGTGCCAGCAGAGCACGGGGGGCAACTAATGAAAAACTGTTTTTT. This sequence encodes CASRARGATNEKLFF.

The chain joins TRBV29-1 to TRBJ2-3, with D hard to call. From germline, CDR1 is SQVTM and CDR2 ANQGSEA. The CDR3 sequence is 13 residues long. V lost 0 bases and J lost 6, with 10 bases in between. The CDR3 protein is CSVEDPEVDTQYF. DNA for the CDR3: TGCAGCGTTGAAGATCCAGAAGTCGATACGCAGTATTTT.

This chain joins TRBV18 and TRBJ2-1; 13 positions agree with TRBD2. Trimming removed 6 bases from V and 3 bases from J; junction bases left unmatched: 5. The CDR3 sequence is 16 residues long. The germline gives CDR1 KGHSH, CDR2 LQKENI. CDR3 amino acids: CASSQGLAGSYNEQFF. CDR3 sequence (DNA): TGTGCCAGCTCGCAGGGACTAGCGGGAAGCTACAATGAGCAGTTCTTC.